The T cell receptor beta chain under discussion was sequenced for a study of shared clonotypes between healthy human individuals. TCRdb's copy holds only in-frame clones and misses some; the assay was immunoSEQ multiplex PCR. The sample yields approximately 480,000 clones, 60% to 80% seen once. To note about this clone: The same CDR3 also results from other DNA sequences found in this sample.

Trimming removed 5 bases from V and 4 bases from J; junction bases left unmatched: 8. The V gene's germline CDR1 is SGHTA and CDR2 FQGTGA. This CDR3 spans 15 amino acids. The clonotype comes from a woman in her thirties or forties in good health. Some clones in this sample may be carry-over from other donors' samples. The J gene is TRBJ2-3, the V gene TRBV7-3, with 8 bases lining up with TRBD2. What was sequenced was PBMCs. The CDR3: CASSPRGGGADTQYF. CDR3 nucleotides: TGTGCCAGCAGCCCCCGGGGGGGAGGAGCAGATACGCAGTATTTT.